One and the same sample provided the 30 T cell receptor beta chains below, sequenced in a study of metastatic and nonmetastatic thyroid tumors. Through MiXCR, TCRdb re-clonotyped the PCR reads. The sample carries fewer than 40,000 clones, less than 40% recorded once. Prior to thyroid surgery, none of the patients had received any treatment. Sequencing used tumor tissue. These receptors all stem from a female donor with papillary thyroid cancer or a benign thyroid nodule (not recorded which). Some clones in this sample may be carry-over from other donors' samples.

With respect to this clone: As the CDR3 is not closed by the conserved phenylalanine or tryptophan, this likely results from a read error. V gene TRBV7-2 combines with J gene TRBJ1-4; D is undetermined. There are 14 residues in the CDR3. Looked up from germline, CDR1 is SGHTA and CDR2 is FQGNSA. CDR3 nucleotide sequence: TGTGCCAGCATCTTAGCAATGATCGGTGAAAAACTGTTTTTG. This encodes CASILAMIGEKLFL.

In its sample, this clone was seen a few times. This rearrangement joins TRBV6-1 to TRBJ1-3; the match to TRBD1 covers 7 bases. V shed 6 bases and J 4 bases; nucleotides not matched to a gene: 6. The CDR3 loop spans 14 amino acids. Germline CDR1 MNHNS, CDR2 SASEGT. CDR3 sequence: CASRTQGVGNTIYF. The DNA of the CDR3 is TGTGCCAGCAGAACTCAGGGGGTCGGAAACACCATATATTTT.

Note on this clone: Relative to the germline gene, one junction end is altered; a read error may explain this. V usage is TRBV7-6 and J usage is TRBJ2-1; 9 nucleotides line up with TRBD2. This CDR3 is 16 amino acids long. CDR1 is SGHVS and CDR2 is FNYEAQ in the germline V gene. The CDR3 sequence: CASSLAMTSGYNEQFF. CDR3 bases: TGTGCTAGCAGCTTAGCGATGACTAGCGGCTACAATGAGCAGTTCTTC.

This clone has just a few counts. This chain links TRBV19 with TRBJ2-7, with 9 bases fitting TRBD2. Germline CDR1 and CDR2: LNHDA and SQIVND (reference sequence). V was clipped by 5 bases and J by 4 bases; unmatched bases: 6. This CDR3 comprises 14 residues. The CDR3 DNA sequence: TGTGCCAGTAGTCAAGCGGGGGGATTTTACGAGCAGTACTTC. Residues: CASSQAGGFYEQYF.

The J gene is TRBJ2-7, the V gene TRBV5-1; D might be TRBD2 (7 bases). CDR1 SGHRS and CDR2 YFSETQ come from the germline V gene. CDR3 length: 14 amino acids. With 4 bases removed from V and 2 bases from J, the gap between germline ends came to 13 bases. The CDR3: CASSGGAGTYEQYF. CDR3 nucleotides: TGCGCCAGCAGCGGGGGGGCAGGGACCTACGAGCAGTACTTC.

This rearrangement joins TRBV6-1 to TRBJ1-1; perhaps TRBD1 as D (6 bases). Trimming took off 7 bases at V and 4 bases at J, with 16 bases between the two ends. The germline CDR1 and CDR2 sequences are MNHNS and SASEGT. This CDR3 spans 14 amino acids. Here the CDR3 reads CASTPQGGSTEAFF. CDR3 DNA: TGTGCCAGCACCCCACAGGGTGGGAGCACTGAAGCTTTCTTT.

V is TRBV6-2 or TRBV6-3 and J is TRBJ2-1, with D perhaps matching TRBD1 (6 bases). The CDR3 consists of 14 residues. Germline-derived CDR1 and CDR2 are MNHEY and SVGEGT. The V gene lost 4 bases and the J gene lost 7 bases, with 14 bases spanning the gap. DNA of the CDR3: TGTGCCAGCAGTTCCGGGACATTGAAGAATGAGCAGTTCTTC. Protein: CASSSGTLKNEQFF.

Only a few counts were recorded for this clone. The chain joins TRBV6-1 to TRBJ1-2; TRBD1 is a possible D gene (5 bases). The CDR3 is 13 residues long. Trimming cost V 5 bases and J 4 bases, with 11 bases left between them. Germline V gene lookup returns CDR1 MNHNS and CDR2 SASEGT. The chain's CDR3 is CASSPDGGYGYTF. CDR3 coding DNA: TGTGCCAGCAGTCCCGACGGGGGCTATGGCTACACCTTC.

This clone has only a few counts. The chain combines TRBV28 with TRBJ2-7, with D possibly TRBD1 on 6 matching bases. Looked up from germline, CDR1 is MDHEN and CDR2 is SYDVKM. The V gene lost 7 bases and the J gene lost 3 bases, with 16 bases spanning the gap. The CDR3 sequence is 14 residues long. Here the CDR3 DNA reads TGTGCCAGCATTCCGACCGGGACAAACTACGAGCAGTACTTC. It is translated as CASIPTGTNYEQYF.

This clone was observed a few times. The chain carries TRBV28 and TRBJ2-7, with TRBD1 identical over 9 bases. The germline CDR1 and CDR2 sequences are MDHEN and SYDVKM. V shed 3 bases and J 2 bases; nucleotides not matched to a gene: 5. The CDR3 is 15 amino acids. CDR3 loop: CASSFPDRGTYEQYF. CDR3 bases: TGTGCCAGCAGTTTCCCGGACAGGGGTACCTACGAGCAGTACTTC.

This clone appeared many times. The CDR3 nucleotides are TGTGCCAGTAGTATCAAGGGGAGGGGCACTGAAGCTTTCTTT. It codes for CASSIKGRGTEAFF. This chain links TRBV19 with TRBJ1-1, with D possibly TRBD1 on 5 matching bases. This CDR3 has 14 amino acids. In germline, CDR1 is LNHDA, CDR2 SQIVND (reference sequence). The ends were cut back, 3 bases at V and 4 bases at J, with 12 bases in the middle. Using reference TRBV19 and TRBJ1-1 for the parts outside the CDR3, the full variable domain is DGGITQSPKYLFRKEGQNVTLSCEQNLNHDAMYWYRQDPGQGLRLIYYSQIVNDFQKGDIAEGYSVSREKKESFPLTVTSAQKNPTAFYLCASSIKGRGTEAFFGQGTRLTVV.

The rearrangement uses TRBV7-8 and TRBJ2-3, with 7 nucleotides matching TRBD1. The CDR3 totals 11 residues. Looked up from germline, CDR1 is SGHVS and CDR2 is FQNEAQ. With V trimmed by 6 bases and J by 6 bases, 0 bases remained unmatched. CDR3: CASRGGDTQYF. CDR3 DNA: TGTGCCAGCAGAGGGGGCGATACGCAGTATTTT.

This clone was recorded at least ten times. This chain uses TRBV5-6 with TRBJ2-5; D gene unclear. The CDR3 has 13 residues. Germline CDR1 and CDR2: SGHDT and YYEEEE. V was clipped by 1 base and J by 6 bases, with 10 bases between them. CDR3 in amino acids: CASSLPPIQTQYF. The CDR3 coding sequence is TGTGCCAGCAGCTTGCCTCCCATCCAGACCCAGTACTTC.

In its sample, this clone was seen a few times. This chain connects TRBV6-2 or TRBV6-3 to TRBJ1-2; D remains unclear. Trimming removed 4 bases from V and 4 bases from J, with 10 bases in between. Germline CDR1 MNHEY, CDR2 SVGEGT. CDR3 length equals 13 residues. CDR3 coding DNA: TGTGCCAGCAGTTCCCCGATGGGCTATGGCTACACCTTC. Encoded protein: CASSSPMGYGYTF.

This clone was counted a few times. The chain joins TRBV11-2 to TRBJ1-2; 8 positions match TRBD1. Per germline, CDR1 SGHAT and CDR2 FQNNGV. Germline trimming cut 2 bases from V and 4 bases from J; bases unmatched to any gene: 6. The CDR3 consists of 15 residues. In DNA form, the CDR3 reads TGTGCCAGCAGCTTACGGACAGGGTCAAGCTATGGCTACACCTTC. As protein: CASSLRTGSSYGYTF.

This clone showed up just a few times. V usage is TRBV19 and J usage is TRBJ1-2; no clear D. The germline V gene has CDR1 LNHDA and CDR2 SQIVND (reference sequence). There are 13 residues in the CDR3. V lost 7 bases, J lost 0 bases, and 9 bases lay in between. The CDR3 DNA follows: TGTGCCAGTACTAGAACAGCTAACTATGGCTACACCTTC. This encodes CASTRTANYGYTF.

The rearrangement uses TRBV18 and TRBJ2-7; 7 positions agree with TRBD1. V lost 2 bases and J lost 6; bases outside the gene matches: 13. Germline V lookup: CDR1 KGHSH, CDR2 LQKENI. The CDR3 has 16 amino acids. DNA of the CDR3: TGTGCCAGCTCACCAAGGGGAGCAGGGGGAACACCCGAGCAGTACTTC. Translation: CASSPRGAGGTPEQYF.

The rearrangement uses TRBV7-2 and TRBJ2-7; no clear D gene. V lost 4 bases to trimming and J lost 3 bases, with 13 bases between them. From germline, CDR1 is SGHTA and CDR2 FQGNSA. The CDR3 is 14 residues long. For the CDR3, the DNA is TGTGCCAGCAGCTACATTGGCAGTTTCTACGAGCAGTACTTC. Residues: CASSYIGSFYEQYF.

This chain joins TRBV6-1 and TRBJ1-2, with unresolved D. CDR1 is MNHNS and CDR2 is SASEGT in the germline V gene. V lost 4 bases to trimming and J lost 6 bases, with 9 bases between them. This CDR3 has 12 amino acids. CDR3 residues: CASSVWRNGYTF. CDR3 sequence (DNA): TGTGCCAGCAGTGTCTGGCGTAATGGCTACACCTTC.

The chain carries TRBV5-1 and TRBJ1-2; 9 positions agree with TRBD1. Germline trimming cut 4 bases from V and 0 bases from J; bases unmatched to any gene: 4. There are 15 residues in the CDR3. Germline assignment: CDR1 SGHRS and CDR2 YFSETQ. This chain's CDR3 is CASSGGTGTNYGYTF. The DNA of the CDR3 is TGCGCCAGCAGCGGCGGGACAGGGACTAACTATGGCTACACCTTC.

This clone was picked up many times. Since a much larger clone is just one base distant, this may be a read error. Other nucleotide sequences from this sample produce the same CDR3. This rearrangement joins TRBV29-1 to TRBJ1-2; D gene ambiguous. The CDR3 totals 8 residues. CDR1 and CDR2 (germline): SQVTM, ANQGSEA. Written as DNA, the CDR3 is TGCAGCGTTGAGGGCTTCACCTTC. Translated, it gives CSVEGFTF.

This clone showed up just a few times. The chain has TRBV6-1 and TRBJ1-3; D unresolved. Between the trimmed V and J ends, which lost 2 bases and 0 bases, there was a span of 11 bases. This CDR3 has 16 residues. Germline V gene data show CDR1 as MNHNS and CDR2 as SASEGT. CDR3 bases: TGTGCCAGCAGTGAAAGGTGGAGGTCCTCTGGAAACACCATATATTTT. Protein: CASSERWRSSGNTIYF.

There are a few counts of this clone. The chain couples TRBV6-6 to TRBJ1-2; unclear D gene. This CDR3 comprises 15 residues. With 2 bases removed from V and 4 bases from J, the gap between germline ends came to 14 bases. Per the germline V gene, CDR1 is MNHNY and CDR2 is SVGAGI (reference sequence). CDR3 sequence: CASSYTQDHFYGYTF. CDR3 coding DNA: TGTGCCAGCAGTTACACCCAAGACCATTTCTATGGCTACACCTTC.

The chain uses TRBV20-1 and TRBJ2-7; tentatively, D is TRBD2 (7 bases). Germline V gene sequence: CDR1 DFQATT, CDR2 SNEGSKA (reference sequence). V lost 1 base, J lost 4 bases, and 17 bases lay in between. The CDR3 has 15 residues. The DNA of the CDR3 is TGCAGTGCTAGAGGCCGCGGGGGCCTCTTTTACGAGCAGTACTTC. It encodes CSARGRGGLFYEQYF.

The DNA for the CDR3 is TGTGCCAGCAGCACCCAGGGCGGGTGGAATTCACCCCTCCACTTT. Translated: CASSTQGGWNSPLHF. The J gene is TRBJ1-6, the V gene TRBV11-2; D is possibly TRBD1 (5 bases). Per germline, CDR1 SGHAT and CDR2 FQNNGV. V lost 5 bases, J lost 7 bases, and 15 bases lay in between. The CDR3 is 15 residues long.

This clone came up a few times. This chain links TRBV2 with TRBJ2-5; D remains ambiguous. Trimming removed 4 bases at V and 5 bases at J, with 8 bases between. Germline loops: CDR1 SNHLY, CDR2 FYNNEI. The CDR3 spans 12 residues. The CDR3 spells CASSGTQETQYF. The CDR3 DNA follows: TGTGCCAGCAGTGGGACCCAGGAGACCCAGTACTTC.

V gene TRBV7-8 combines with J gene TRBJ2-3; tentatively, D is TRBD1 (6 bases). The CDR3 consists of 14 residues. The germline gives CDR1 SGHVS, CDR2 FQNEAQ. The CDR3 region is CAGGGRLITDTQYF. The CDR3 nucleotides read TGTGCTGGGGGCGGGCGTCTCATCACAGATACGCAGTATTTT.

The gene calls are TRBV20-1 and TRBJ1-1; 7 bases match TRBD1. From germline, CDR1 is DFQATT and CDR2 SNEGSKA (reference sequence). The CDR3 totals 17 residues. Unmatched junction bases numbered 20, after V lost 4 bases and J lost 6 bases. The CDR3: CSATSEGRQGKRAEAFF. Here the CDR3 DNA reads TGCAGTGCTACCTCGGAGGGTAGACAGGGAAAGCGAGCTGAAGCTTTCTTT.

There are many counts of this clone. The gene calls are TRBV20-1 and TRBJ1-2; a possible D gene is TRBD1 (6 bases). Germline assignment: CDR1 DFQATT and CDR2 SNEGSKA (reference sequence). Trimming removed 2 bases from V and 5 bases from J, with 15 bases in between. The CDR3 covers 14 residues. The CDR3 DNA is TGCAGTGCTAGATTCGCAGGGGACGCATATGGCTACACCTTC. Its protein product is CSARFAGDAYGYTF.

The chain carries TRBV25-1 and TRBJ1-6, with D possibly being TRBD1 (5 bases). Germline V CDR1 and CDR2: MGHDK, SYGVNS. V lost 6 bases to trimming and J lost 3 bases, with 6 bases between them. This CDR3 region has 13 residues. The chain's CDR3 is CASRDNYNSPLHF. The CDR3 region has the DNA TGTGCCAGCAGGGACAACTATAATTCACCCCTCCACTTT.